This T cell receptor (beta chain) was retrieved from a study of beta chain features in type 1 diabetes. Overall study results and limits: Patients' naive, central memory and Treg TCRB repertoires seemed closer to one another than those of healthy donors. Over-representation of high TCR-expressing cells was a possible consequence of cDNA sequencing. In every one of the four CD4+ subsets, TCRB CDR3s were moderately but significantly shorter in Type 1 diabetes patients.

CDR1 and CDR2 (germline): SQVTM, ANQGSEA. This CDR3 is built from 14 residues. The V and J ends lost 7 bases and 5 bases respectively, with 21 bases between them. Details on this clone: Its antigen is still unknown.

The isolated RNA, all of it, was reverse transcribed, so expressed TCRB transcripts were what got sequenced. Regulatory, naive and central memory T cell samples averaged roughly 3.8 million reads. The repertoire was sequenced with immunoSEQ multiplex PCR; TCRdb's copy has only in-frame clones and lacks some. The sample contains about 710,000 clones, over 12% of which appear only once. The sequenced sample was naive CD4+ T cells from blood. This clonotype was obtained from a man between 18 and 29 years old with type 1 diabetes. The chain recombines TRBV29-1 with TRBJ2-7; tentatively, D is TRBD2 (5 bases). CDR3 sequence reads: CSATFSGVPNEQYF. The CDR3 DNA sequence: TGCAGCGCTACTTTTTCCGGGGTTCCCAACGAGCAGTACTTC.